This T cell receptor beta chain was captured in a study of cytotoxic CD8 clonotypes in ibrutinib-treated CLL. TCRdb keeps only in-frame clones here, not all; method: immunoSEQ multiplex PCR. The table shows around 250,000 clones, with 70% occurring only once. CDR3 length: 15 residues. The ends were cut back, 2 bases at V and 3 bases at J, with 11 bases in the middle. Germline V gives CDR1 SGHRS, CDR2 YFSETQ. This TCR was sampled from a human donor with chronic lymphocytic leukemia. This sequence joins TRBV5-1 and TRBJ1-4; TRBD1 might be the D (5 bases). This material consisted of PBMCs, taken after 24 months of ibrutinib treatment. Here the CDR3 reads CASSFLGASNEKLFF. DNA for the CDR3: TGCGCCAGCAGCTTCCTAGGGGCTTCTAATGAAAAACTGTTTTTT.